This T cell receptor (beta chain) is drawn from a study of T cells after yellow fever vaccination. Making TCR cDNA involved 5'RACE template switching, which added UMIs and a universal primer site. TCRdb passed the 5' RACE reads through MiXCR, listing each CDR3 protein once. Counted here are around 140,000 distinct CDR3 sequences, more than 6% occurring once; the ten biggest clones make up under 0.85%. This clonotype was observed many times. Its antigen remains unidentified. Overall study findings and caveats: Overall, a small share of clonotypes was seen in both CD4 and CD8 compartments. Peaking faster, on day 5 versus 15, the secondary response was nonetheless weaker. There was a possibility that FACS-sorted repertoires contained abundant clonotypes contaminating from the bulk population.

Sequenced material: CD4+ T cells sorted from PBMCs, taken 5 days after the yellow fever booster vaccination. The receptor's source is a man aged 25-45 years who received the YFV17D yellow fever vaccine.

The CDR3 spells CASRPLRGGKTQYF. Here the CDR3 DNA reads TGTGCCAGCCGCCCATTAAGGGGCGGAAAGACCCAGTACTTC. The V gene is TRBV7-2, the J gene TRBJ2-5; TRBD1 might be the D (5 bases). The V and J ends lost 8 bases and 6 bases respectively, with 19 bases between them. There are 14 residues in the CDR3. CDR1 and CDR2 from the germline V gene are SGHTA and FQGNSA.